The 10 T cell receptor beta chains given below trace back to one sample, sequenced in a study of early T cells in non-severe SARS-CoV-2 infection. TCRdb reanalysed the 5' RACE reads using MiXCR and keeps one entry per CDR3 protein. This table has 20,000 to 25,000 distinct CDR3 sequences, less than 7% appearing once. Sequencing input: whole blood. These receptors all come from an adult who was a healthcare worker with PCR-confirmed SARS-CoV-2 infection or an uninfected control (not recorded which).

The genes are TRBV19 and TRBJ1-1; tentative D call: TRBD1 (5 bases). This CDR3 region has 12 residues. The germline V gene has CDR1 LNHDA and CDR2 SQIVND (reference sequence). Deletions cut 10 bases from V and 6 bases from J, with 15 bases between. CDR3 bases: TGTGCCACCAGGGATACGGAGCCTGAAGCTTTCTTT. Translating gives CATRDTEPEAFF. Together with reference TRBV19 and TRBJ1-1, the CDR3 gives the full variable domain: DGGITQSPKYLFRKEGQNVTLSCEQNLNHDAMYWYRQDPGQGLRLIYYSQIVNDFQKGDIAEGYSVSREKKESFPLTVTSAQKNPTAFYLCATRDTEPEAFFGQGTRLTVV.

Many counts were recorded for this clonotype. V is TRBV3-1 and J is TRBJ1-3; no clear D. Between the trimmed V and J ends, which lost 0 bases and 0 bases, there was a span of 18 bases. Looked up from germline, CDR1 is LGHDT and CDR2 is YNNKEL (reference sequence). The CDR3 spans 19 residues. The DNA of the CDR3 is TGTGCCAGCAGCCAAGATCTCACCATTCTTCGGGTCTCTGGAAACACCATATATTTT. Residues: CASSQDLTILRVSGNTIYF.

The sample holds many counts of this clonotype. The chain couples TRBV24-1 to TRBJ2-3; tentative D call: TRBD1 (5 bases). Trimming cost V 5 bases and J 5 bases, with 16 bases left between them. The germline gives CDR1 KGHDR, CDR2 SFDVKD. This CDR3 is 15 amino acids long. The CDR3 region is CATSGEAGRGDTQYF. The CDR3 coding sequence is TGTGCCACCAGTGGAGAGGCAGGAAGGGGAGATACGCAGTATTTT.

The chain links TRBV12-3 or TRBV12-4 to TRBJ2-5, with D possibly being TRBD1 (8 bases). Trimming cost V 4 bases and J 4 bases, with 13 bases left between them. The CDR3 is 14 amino acids. CDR3 sequence reads: CASSSTGGAETQYF. For the CDR3, the DNA is TGTGCCAGCAGTTCAACAGGGGGGGCAGAGACCCAGTACTTC.

This clonotype was counted at least ten times. The V and J genes are TRBV7-6 and TRBJ2-3; 13 bases align to TRBD2. The trim removed 2 bases at V and 2 bases at J, leaving 10 bases unmatched. Germline values: CDR1 SGHVS, CDR2 FNYEAQ. This CDR3 has 19 residues. The CDR3 DNA follows: TGTGCCAGCAGCTTATGGCCCCCCACTAGCGGGGGGGCCACAGATACGCAGTATTTT. Residues: CASSLWPPTSGGATDTQYF.

This clonotype appeared many times. J is TRBJ2-3 and V is TRBV20-1; 8 bases align to TRBD1. Unmatched junction bases numbered 5, after V lost 0 bases and J lost 3 bases. The germline V gene has CDR1 DFQATT and CDR2 SNEGSKA (reference sequence). This CDR3 region has 15 residues. The CDR3 DNA is TGCAGTGCTAGAGATCCAGGGGGCCGGACAGATACGCAGTATTTT. This gives the protein CSARDPGGRTDTQYF.

This clonotype has a count of ten or more. The J gene is TRBJ2-1, the V gene TRBV20-1; 10 bases align to TRBD1. CDR3 length: 17 residues. The trim removed 0 bases at V and 7 bases at J, leaving 12 bases unmatched. Germline CDR1 and CDR2: DFQATT and SNEGSKA (reference sequence). In DNA, the CDR3 is TGCAGTGCTAGAGATCCACTAACGGGACAGGGGCGAAATGAGCAGTTCTTC. This gives the protein CSARDPLTGQGRNEQFF.

The chain has TRBV11-2 and TRBJ1-1; D call uncertain. Germline loops: CDR1 SGHAT, CDR2 FQNNGV. Deletions cut 6 bases from V and 5 bases from J, with 10 bases between. CDR3 length: 12 residues. The CDR3 DNA follows: TGTGCCAGCAGTCCGGCTGGGACTGAAGCTTTCTTT. Protein sequence: CASSPAGTEAFF.

This clonotype rates as medium-sized. The J gene is TRBJ2-1, the V gene TRBV12-3 or TRBV12-4, with 8 bases aligning to TRBD1. The CDR3 loop spans 20 amino acids. With 6 bases clipped from V and 0 bases from J, the junction kept 19 bases outside the gene matches. The CDR3 DNA follows: TGTGCCAGCAGGAGAACCAGGGGGCTTTTGTCCTCAAGCTCCTACAATGAGCAGTTCTTC. Amino acid sequence: CASRRTRGLLSSSSYNEQFF.

The chain joins TRBV11-2 to TRBJ2-2, with no clear D. Germline CDR1 SGHAT, CDR2 FQNNGV. V lost 8 bases and J 1 base, leaving 2 bases between the germline ends. The CDR3 loop spans 11 amino acids. DNA for the CDR3: TGTGCCAGCGGGAACACCGGGGAGCTGTTTTTT. This sequence encodes CASGNTGELFF.